A single sample gave rise to the 20 T cell receptor beta chains below, sequenced in a study of control samples from healthy donors and cancer patients. Only in-frame clones appear in the TCRdb table, and some are missing; sequencing was by immunoSEQ multiplex PCR. The sample carries some 120,000 clones, 85% to 95% recorded once. The sequenced sample consisted of blood. These TCRs come from a man aged 25 to 40 in good health.

This clone was observed once. This chain uses TRBV5-1 with TRBJ2-3; TRBD2 aligns across 12 bases. V shed 3 bases and J 2 bases; nucleotides not matched to a gene: 19. Germline CDR1 and CDR2: SGHRS and YFSETQ. CDR3 size: 21 residues. The CDR3 spells CASSWKSGSGLAGLLTDTQYF. The CDR3 DNA follows: TGCGCCAGCAGCTGGAAGTCCGGGTCGGGACTAGCGGGTTTACTCACAGATACGCAGTATTTT.

V and J are TRBV4-2 and TRBJ2-5; D may be TRBD1 or TRBD2 (5 bases each). V was clipped by 1 base and J by 1 base, with 13 bases between them. The germline V gene encodes CDR1 LGHNA and CDR2 YNFKEQ. CDR3 size: 16 residues. CDR3 region: CASSQVEGDPQETQYF. CDR3 sequence (DNA): TGTGCCAGCAGCCAAGTGGAAGGGGACCCCCAAGAGACCCAGTACTTC.

The chain is built from TRBV27 and TRBJ2-1; TRBD2 might be the D (5 bases). The V end was cut by 4 bases, the J end by 4 bases, with 8 bases between. CDR1 and CDR2 (germline): MNHEY, SMNVEV (reference sequence). This CDR3 comprises 13 residues. As DNA, the CDR3 is TGTGCCAGCAGTTCCGGGGTGTACAATGAGCAGTTCTTC. Translating gives CASSSGVYNEQFF.

A single count supports this clone. The germline gene is not matched at one end of the junction; a read error may be the cause. The chain couples TRBV9 to TRBJ2-3; D is ambiguous. The CDR3 covers 14 residues. Germline V gene sequence: CDR1 SGDLS, CDR2 YYNGEE. CDR3 DNA: TGTGCCAGCAGCGCCCTCATCAATGGAGATAGGCAGTATTTT. Amino acid sequence: CASSALINGDRQYF.

Written as DNA, the CDR3 is TGTGCCAGCACCGGGGGGAGCTCTGGAAACACCATATATTTT. It codes for CASTGGSSGNTIYF. The chain combines TRBV9 with TRBJ1-3; perhaps TRBD1 as D (5 bases). The germline V and J ends were trimmed by 6 bases and 0 bases, with 10 bases remaining between them. The CDR3 runs to 14 residues. From germline, CDR1 is SGDLS and CDR2 YYNGEE.

V usage is TRBV7-8 and J usage is TRBJ2-5; D gene ambiguous. The CDR3 length is 15 residues. The ends were cut back, 4 bases at V and 0 bases at J, with 12 bases in the middle. The V gene's germline CDR1 is SGHVS and CDR2 FQNEAQ. The DNA for the CDR3 is TGTGCCAGCAGCTCGACTTTACCCGACCAAGAGACCCAGTACTTC. Translating it yields CASSSTLPDQETQYF.

This chain joins TRBV29-1 and TRBJ1-1; no clear D gene. Trimming shortened V by 7 bases and J by 4 bases, and 10 bases separated the two germline ends. The CDR3 runs 11 residues. Looked up from germline, CDR1 is SQVTM and CDR2 is ANQGSEA. The CDR3 spells CSAKISTEAFF. CDR3 DNA: TGCAGCGCAAAAATATCCACTGAAGCTTTCTTT. Supplemented by reference TRBV29-1 and TRBJ1-1, the full variable domain reads SAVISQKPSRDICQRGTSLTIQCQVDSQVTMMFWYRQQPGQSLTLIATANQGSEATYESGFVIDKFPISRPNLTFSTLTVSNMSPEDSSIYLCSAKISTEAFFGQGTRLTVV.

The CDR3 here is CASSLGGLVNTEAFF. CDR3 DNA: TGTGCCAGCAGCTTAGGAGGACTCGTGAACACTGAAGCTTTCTTT. V and J are TRBV7-6 and TRBJ1-1, with D unresolved. V was cut by 1 base and J by 0 bases, with 9 bases left in between. The CDR3 totals 15 residues. CDR1 and CDR2 (germline): SGHVS, FNYEAQ. Full variable domain (missing parts from reference TRBV7-6 and TRBJ1-1): GAGVSQSPRYKVTKRGQDVALRCDPISGHVSLYWYRQALGQGPEFLTYFNYEAQQDKSGLPNDRFSAERPEGSISTLTIQRTEQRDSAMYRCASSLGGLVNTEAFFGQGTRLTVV.

The chain couples TRBV5-4 to TRBJ2-5; a possible D gene is TRBD1 (7 bases). The CDR3 length is 15 residues. Germline V gives CDR1 SGHNT, CDR2 YYREEE (reference sequence). Trimming removed 4 bases from V and 4 bases from J, with 17 bases in between. As DNA, the CDR3 is TGTGCCAGCAGCCCGACGACCCAGGGGGGAGAGACCCAGTACTTC. It codes for CASSPTTQGGETQYF. Supplemented by reference TRBV5-4 and TRBJ2-5, the full variable domain reads ETGVTQSPTHLIKTRGQQVTLRCSSQSGHNTVSWYQQALGQGPQFIFQYYREEENGRGNFPPRFSGLQFPNYSSELNVNALELDDSALYLCASSPTTQGGETQYFGPGTRLLVL.

This sequence joins TRBV7-9 and TRBJ2-3; either TRBD1 or TRBD2 may supply D (7 bases each). Trimming took 3 bases from V and 1 from J, leaving 14 bases between them. The CDR3 spans 16 residues. Germline CDR1 is SEHNR and CDR2 is FQNEAQ (reference sequence). CDR3 bases: TGTGCCAGCAGCTTCCGACAGGGAGGGCGCACAGATACGCAGTATTTT. This sequence encodes CASSFRQGGRTDTQYF.

The chain combines TRBV21-1 with TRBJ2-7; the table gives TRBD1 as D, unverified against the DNA. TRBV21-1 constitutes a pseudogene. This CDR3 has 19 amino acids. CDR3 sequence: CASSPRETDRLYFTYEQYF. The CDR3 bases are TGTGCCAGCAGCCCCCGGGAGACGGACAGGCTGTATTTCACCTACGAGCAGTACTTC.

For this clone: Other DNA sequences in the sample encode the same CDR3. The chain carries TRBV15 and TRBJ2-1; 9 bases are a match to TRBD2. The V gene end was trimmed by 1 base and the J gene end by 8 bases; junction bases not matched to a gene: 9. CDR3 length equals 16 residues. Germline values: CDR1 LNHNV, CDR2 YYDKDF (reference sequence). The chain's CDR3 is CATSRGRAGGPHEQFF. For the CDR3, the DNA is TGTGCCACCAGCAGAGGGCGGGCGGGGGGGCCTCATGAGCAGTTCTTC.

This clone was detected once. V gene TRBV2 combines with J gene TRBJ2-3; 10 bases are a match to TRBD1. This CDR3 comprises 14 residues. Germline values: CDR1 SNHLY, CDR2 FYNNEI. The V and J ends lost 10 bases and 3 bases, in that order; junction bases with no gene match: 7. The CDR3 sequence: CATTVGQGTDTQYF. CDR3 nucleotide sequence: TGTGCCACCACGGTGGGACAGGGGACAGATACGCAGTATTTT.

This rearrangement joins TRBV27 to TRBJ2-5; a possible D gene is TRBD2 (6 bases). Germline V gives CDR1 MNHEY, CDR2 SMNVEV (reference sequence). V lost 3 bases to trimming and J lost 1 base, with 9 bases between them. The CDR3 is 14 residues long. The CDR3 sequence is CASSLEGPQETQYF. Here the CDR3 DNA reads TGTGCCAGCAGTTTGGAGGGGCCCCAAGAGACCCAGTACTTC.

With respect to this clone: Other nucleotide sequences in the sample specify the same CDR3. The chain uses TRBV27 and TRBJ1-2, with a tentative D call TRBD1 (5 bases). Per germline, CDR1 MNHEY and CDR2 SMNVEV (reference sequence). V gave up 6 bases and J gave up 2 bases, with 10 bases separating them. The CDR3 spans 13 residues. The CDR3 loop is CASSLRGNYGYTF. The CDR3, as DNA: TGTGCCAGCAGCCTTAGGGGCAACTATGGCTACACCTTC.

The chain has TRBV27 and TRBJ1-6, with D uncertain. The CDR3 covers 12 residues. Germline V gene lookup returns CDR1 MNHEY and CDR2 SMNVEV (reference sequence). The V end was cut by 5 bases, the J end by 9 bases, with 8 bases between. The DNA of the CDR3 is TGTGCCAGCAGTCCAAGATTTTCACCCCTCCACTTT. It specifies CASSPRFSPLHF.

This clone was recorded once. This chain joins TRBV6-5 and TRBJ2-4; possibly TRBD1 or TRBD2 for D (5 bases each). Germline-derived CDR1 and CDR2 are MNHEY and SVGAGI. Trimming removed 5 bases at V and 8 bases at J, with 19 bases between. The CDR3 has 15 amino acids. The CDR3 reads CASSTGTGWVDIQYF. The CDR3 DNA follows: TGTGCCAGCAGTACCGGGACCGGGTGGGTAGACATTCAGTACTTC.

CDR3 sequence (DNA): TGTGCCAGCAGCCAACCTCACAGGGGAGGGCAGTACTTC. Encoded protein: CASSQPHRGGQYF. The V and J genes are TRBV3-1 (or the pseudogene TRBV3-2) and TRBJ2-7; D perhaps matches TRBD1 (7 bases). This CDR3 has 13 residues. Germline V CDR1 and CDR2: LGHDT, YNNKEL (reference sequence). The V gene lost 2 bases and the J gene lost 9 bases, with 14 bases spanning the gap.

This sequence joins TRBV4-1 and TRBJ2-1, with 11 positions matching TRBD2. Losses at the gene ends were 4 bases for V and 7 bases for J; bases not matched to a gene: 12. This CDR3 contains 17 residues. Germline CDR1 MGHRA, CDR2 YSYEKL. This CDR3 reads CASSRGHSGGAGNEQFF. The CDR3 DNA follows: TGCGCCAGCAGCCGCGGACATAGCGGGGGGGCCGGAAATGAGCAGTTCTTC.

The V call is TRBV5-1, the J call TRBJ2-2, with 10 bases lining up with TRBD2. The CDR3 runs to 16 residues. Germline values: CDR1 SGHRS, CDR2 YFSETQ. V shed 4 bases and J 4 bases; nucleotides not matched to a gene: 7. For the CDR3, the DNA is TGCGCCAGCAGCCGAGTCTCTAGCGGGAGCACCGGGGAGCTGTTTTTT. Residues: CASSRVSSGSTGELFF.